The rows below give T cell receptor beta chains drawn from one sample of a study of blood T cells in healthy people across ages. MiXCR, applied by TCRdb to the 5' RACE reads, yields one record per CDR3 protein. This table holds approximately 900,000 distinct CDR3 sequences, about 28% found once. In addition, the sample was reused for a study of T cells of mothers and their children.

The sample was blood. The source is a woman between 40 and 50 years old in good health. Both conserved end residues are part of each CDR3. The D gene is left open where the match is weak. A clone size is listed for some rows: how often the clone was seen (once, few, many), or a class if it is expanded.

V: TRBV19; J: TRBJ2-7; D: -; size: -; CDR3: CASSMFGGSYEQYF; DNA: TGTGCCAGTAGTATGTTCGGGGGATCCTACGAGCAGTACTTC
V: TRBV10-3; J: TRBJ2-1; D: TRBD1; size: few; CDR3: CAIRKTGERNEQFF; DNA: TGTGCCATCAGAAAGACAGGGGAGAGGAATGAGCAGTTCTTC
V: TRBV7-9; J: TRBJ2-7; D: TRBD1; size: few; CDR3: CASVKLTGTGGEQYF; DNA: TGTGCCAGCGTTAAACTAACCGGGACAGGGGGCGAGCAGTACTTC
V: TRBV7-3; J: TRBJ1-1; D: -; size: -; CDR3: CASSPSRRAEAFF; DNA: TGTGCCAGCAGCCCGTCGCGCAGGGCTGAAGCTTTCTTT
V: TRBV4-3; J: TRBJ2-2; D: -; size: -; CDR3: CASSQEPTGNANTGELFF; DNA: TGCGCCAGCAGCCAAGAACCAACAGGGAACGCGAACACCGGGGAGCTGTTTTTT
V: TRBV18; J: TRBJ1-1; D: -; size: -; CDR3: CASTETTNTEAFF; DNA: TGTGCCAGCACCGAGACGACGAACACTGAAGCTTTCTTT
V: TRBV5-1; J: TRBJ1-1; D: -; size: -; CDR3: CASSLGGIDTEAFF; DNA: TGCGCCAGCAGCTTGGGGGGAATAGACACTGAAGCTTTCTTT
V: TRBV27; J: TRBJ1-5; D: TRBD1; size: few; CDR3: CASRTGVVSNQPQHF; DNA: TGTGCCAGCAGGACAGGGGTGGTCAGCAATCAGCCCCAGCATTTT
V: TRBV18; J: TRBJ1-5; D: TRBD1; size: -; CDR3: CASPPEYLQGSNQPQHF; DNA: TGTGCCAGCCCACCAGAGTATTTACAGGGGAGCAATCAGCCCCAGCATTTT
V: TRBV4-1; J: TRBJ1-1; D: -; size: many; CDR3: CASSQGPEAFF; DNA: TGCGCCAGCAGCCAGGGACCTGAAGCTTTCTTT
V: TRBV7-2; J: TRBJ2-7; D: TRBD1; size: many; CDR3: CASSPSVWDSIYEQYF; DNA: TGTGCCAGCAGCCCCTCTGTGTGGGACAGTATCTACGAGCAGTACTTC
V: TRBV20-1; J: TRBJ1-2; D: TRBD1; size: once; CDR3: CSARDPRGQGKNYGYTF; DNA: TGCAGTGCTAGAGACCCAAGGGGACAGGGAAAGAACTATGGCTACACCTTC
V: TRBV7-2; J: TRBJ1-1; D: -; size: -; CDR3: CASSQGSGLNTEAFF; DNA: TGTGCCAGCAGCCAGGGGTCAGGGTTGAACACTGAAGCTTTCTTT
V: TRBV5-1; J: TRBJ1-1; D: -; size: many; CDR3: CASSSTGPNTEAFF; DNA: TGCGCCAGCAGCTCTACGGGTCCGAACACTGAAGCTTTCTTT
V: TRBV19; J: TRBJ2-7; D: TRBD1; size: -; CDR3: CASSHAGQGFGEQYF; DNA: TGTGCCAGTAGTCACGCAGGACAGGGTTTTGGCGAGCAGTACTTC
V: TRBV5-1; J: TRBJ2-5; D: -; size: -; CDR3: CASSLVDNQETQYF; DNA: TGCGCCAGCAGCTTGGTGGATAACCAAGAGACCCAGTACTTC
V: TRBV7-2; J: TRBJ1-2; D: TRBD1; size: many; CDR3: CASSLHRGEYGYTF; DNA: TGTGCCAGCAGCTTACACAGGGGGGAATATGGCTACACCTTC
V: TRBV28; J: TRBJ1-1; D: -; size: few; CDR3: CASSSRIIEAFF; DNA: TGTGCCAGCAGTTCTCGGATAATAGAAGCCTTCTTT
V: TRBV19; J: TRBJ1-5; D: -; size: -; CDR3: CASSHRVVSGADNQPQHF; DNA: TGTGCCAGTAGTCACCGGGTTGTATCGGGAGCCGACAATCAGCCCCAGCATTTT
V: TRBV28; J: TRBJ2-3; D: -; size: once; CDR3: CASSLWGVTQYF; DNA: TGTGCCAGCAGTCTTTGGGGGGTCACGCAGTATTTT
V: TRBV20-1; J: TRBJ1-4; D: -; size: many; CDR3: CSAMSGTVEKLFF; DNA: TGCAGTGCTATGTCCGGGACGGTCGAAAAACTGTTTTTT
V: TRBV6-1; J: TRBJ2-6; D: TRBD1; size: many; CDR3: CASRGQGALLLSGANVLTF; DNA: TGTGCCAGCAGGGGACAGGGGGCTTTACTGCTGTCTGGGGCCAACGTCCTGACTTTC
V: TRBV20-1; J: TRBJ1-1; D: TRBD1; size: many; CDR3: CSAHRGPPPEAFF; DNA: TGCAGTGCTCACAGGGGGCCTCCCCCTGAAGCTTTCTTT
V: TRBV11-2; J: TRBJ2-3; D: -; size: -; CDR3: CASSLEGQGGSTDTLYF; DNA: TGTGCCAGCAGCTTAGAAGGGCAGGGAGGAAGCACAGATACGCTGTATTTT
V: TRBV12-5; J: TRBJ1-1; D: TRBD1; size: -; CDR3: CASALTGGTEAFF; DNA: TGTGCTAGTGCCCTAACAGGGGGCACTGAAGCTTTCTTT
V: TRBV20-1; J: TRBJ2-3; D: TRBD1; size: few; CDR3: CSARTRQGISTDTQYF; DNA: TGCAGTGCTAGAACTAGACAGGGAATAAGCACAGATACGCAGTATTTT